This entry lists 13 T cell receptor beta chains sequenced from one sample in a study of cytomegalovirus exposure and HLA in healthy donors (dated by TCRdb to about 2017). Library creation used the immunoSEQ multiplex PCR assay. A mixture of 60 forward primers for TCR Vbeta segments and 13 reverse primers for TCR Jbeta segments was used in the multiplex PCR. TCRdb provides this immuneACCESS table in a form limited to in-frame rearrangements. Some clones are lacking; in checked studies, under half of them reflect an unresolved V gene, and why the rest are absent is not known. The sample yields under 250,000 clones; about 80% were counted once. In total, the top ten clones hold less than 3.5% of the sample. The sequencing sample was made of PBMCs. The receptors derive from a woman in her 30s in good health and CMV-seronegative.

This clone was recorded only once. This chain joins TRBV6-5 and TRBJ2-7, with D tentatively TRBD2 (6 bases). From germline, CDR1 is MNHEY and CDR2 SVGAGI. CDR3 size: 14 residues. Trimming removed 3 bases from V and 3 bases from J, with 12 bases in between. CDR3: CASSYRSGYYEQYF. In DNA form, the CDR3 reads TGTGCCAGCAGTTATCGTAGCGGATACTACGAGCAGTACTTC.

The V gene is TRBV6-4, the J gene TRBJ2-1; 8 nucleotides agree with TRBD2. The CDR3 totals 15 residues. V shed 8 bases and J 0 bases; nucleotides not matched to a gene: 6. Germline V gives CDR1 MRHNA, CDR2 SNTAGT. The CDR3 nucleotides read TGTGCCAGCGCCTTACTAGCGGCCTCCTACAATGAGCAGTTCTTC. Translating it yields CASALLAASYNEQFF.

CDR3 loop: CASSSIISGSGDTQYF. CDR3 in DNA: TGCGCCAGCAGCTCGATCATTAGCGGGAGTGGAGATACGCAGTATTTT. The V gene is TRBV5-1, the J gene TRBJ2-3; 9 bases line up with TRBD2. Germline V gene lookup returns CDR1 SGHRS and CDR2 YFSETQ. J was trimmed by 5 bases and V by 3 bases; bases with no gene match: 10. The CDR3 totals 16 residues.

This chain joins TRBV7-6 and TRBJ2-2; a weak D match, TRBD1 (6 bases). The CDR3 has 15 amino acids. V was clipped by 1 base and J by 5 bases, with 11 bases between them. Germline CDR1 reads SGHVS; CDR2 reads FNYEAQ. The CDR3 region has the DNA TGTGCCAGCAGCTTAGTGGGCCAGGGGACCGGGGAGCTGTTTTTT. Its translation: CASSLVGQGTGELFF.

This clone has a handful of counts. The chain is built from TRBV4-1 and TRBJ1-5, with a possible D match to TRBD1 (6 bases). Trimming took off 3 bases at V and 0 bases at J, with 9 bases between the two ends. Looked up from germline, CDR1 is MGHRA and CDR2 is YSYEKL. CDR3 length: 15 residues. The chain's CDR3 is CASSQTGRSNQPQHF. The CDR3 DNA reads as TGCGCCAGCAGCCAGACAGGACGTAGCAATCAGCCCCAGCATTTT.

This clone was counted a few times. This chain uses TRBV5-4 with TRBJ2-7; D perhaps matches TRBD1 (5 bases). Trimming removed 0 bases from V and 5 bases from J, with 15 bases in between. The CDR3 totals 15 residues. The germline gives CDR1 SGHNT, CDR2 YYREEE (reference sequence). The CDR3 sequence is CASSLAGQGLHEQYF. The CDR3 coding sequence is TGTGCCAGCAGCTTGGCTGGGCAGGGCCTTCACGAGCAGTACTTC.

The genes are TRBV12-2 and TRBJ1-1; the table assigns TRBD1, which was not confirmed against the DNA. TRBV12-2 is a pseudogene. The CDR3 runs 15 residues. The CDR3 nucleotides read TGTGCAAGTCGCCAGGACAGGCGGCCGAACACTGAAGCTTTCTTT. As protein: CASRQDRRPNTEAFF.

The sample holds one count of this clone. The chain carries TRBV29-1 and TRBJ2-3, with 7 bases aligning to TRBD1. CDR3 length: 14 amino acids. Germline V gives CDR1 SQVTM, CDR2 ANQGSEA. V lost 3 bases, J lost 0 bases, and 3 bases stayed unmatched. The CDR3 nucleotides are TGCAGCGTTGAGACAGGGTCTAGCACAGATACGCAGTATTTT. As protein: CSVETGSSTDTQYF.

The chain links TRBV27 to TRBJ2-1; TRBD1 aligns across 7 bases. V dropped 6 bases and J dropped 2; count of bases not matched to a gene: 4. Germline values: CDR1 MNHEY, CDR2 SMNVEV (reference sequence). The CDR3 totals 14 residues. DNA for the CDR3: TGTGCCAGCAGCCCCAGGGGGACCTACAATGAGCAGTTCTTC. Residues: CASSPRGTYNEQFF.

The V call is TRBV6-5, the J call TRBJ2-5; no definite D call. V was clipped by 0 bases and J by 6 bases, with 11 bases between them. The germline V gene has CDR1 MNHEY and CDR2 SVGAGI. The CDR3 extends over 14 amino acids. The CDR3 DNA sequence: TGTGCCAGCAGTTACTCGATAGCTCGGCAGACCCAGTACTTC. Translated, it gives CASSYSIARQTQYF.

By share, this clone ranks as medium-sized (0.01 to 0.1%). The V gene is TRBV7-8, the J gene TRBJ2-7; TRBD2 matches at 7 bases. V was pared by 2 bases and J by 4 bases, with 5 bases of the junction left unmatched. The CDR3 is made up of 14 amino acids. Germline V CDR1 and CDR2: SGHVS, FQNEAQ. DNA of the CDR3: TGTGCCAGCAGCTTAATGGCTAGCGGATACGAGCAGTACTTC. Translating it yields CASSLMASGYEQYF.

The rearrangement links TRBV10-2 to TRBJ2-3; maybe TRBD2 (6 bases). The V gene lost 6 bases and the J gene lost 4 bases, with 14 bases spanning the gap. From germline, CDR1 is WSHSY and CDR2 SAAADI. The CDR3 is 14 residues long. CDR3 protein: CASRALAGSDTQYF. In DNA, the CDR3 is TGCGCCAGCAGGGCATTGGCGGGGTCAGATACGCAGTATTTT.

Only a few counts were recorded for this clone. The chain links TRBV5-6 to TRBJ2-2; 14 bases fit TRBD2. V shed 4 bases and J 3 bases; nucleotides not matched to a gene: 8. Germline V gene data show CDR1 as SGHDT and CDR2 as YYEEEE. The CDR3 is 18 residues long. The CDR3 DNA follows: TGTGCCAGCAGCGGCAGACTAGCGGGGGGGCCTCACACCGGGGAGCTGTTTTTT. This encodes CASSGRLAGGPHTGELFF.